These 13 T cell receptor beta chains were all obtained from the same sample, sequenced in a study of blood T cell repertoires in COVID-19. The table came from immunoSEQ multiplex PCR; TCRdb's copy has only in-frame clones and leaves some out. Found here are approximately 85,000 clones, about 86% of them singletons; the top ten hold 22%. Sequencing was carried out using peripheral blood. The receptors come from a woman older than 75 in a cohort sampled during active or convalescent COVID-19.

The CDR3 nucleotides read TGTGCCAGCAGCGTAGGTCCGGCAGATACGCAGTATTTT. It translates to CASSVGPADTQYF. The chain links TRBV9 to TRBJ2-3; no definite D call. This CDR3 comprises 13 residues. V was cut by 0 bases and J by 4 bases, with 6 bases left in between. Germline lookup yields CDR1 SGDLS and CDR2 YYNGEE.

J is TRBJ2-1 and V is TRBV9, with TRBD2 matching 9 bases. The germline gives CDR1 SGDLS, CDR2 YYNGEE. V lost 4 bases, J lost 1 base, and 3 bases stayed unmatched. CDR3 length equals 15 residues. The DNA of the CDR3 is TGTGCCAGCAGCTTTAGCGGGAGTTCCTACAATGAGCAGTTCTTC. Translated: CASSFSGSSYNEQFF.

CDR3 amino acids: CASSVMGTVPNEKLFF. As DNA, the CDR3 is TGTGCCAGCAGCGTGATGGGTACAGTTCCTAATGAAAAACTGTTTTTT. V and J are TRBV9 and TRBJ1-4; D gene uncertain. V shed 2 bases and J shed 3 bases, with 14 bases lying between them. This CDR3 contains 16 residues. CDR1 and CDR2 from the germline V gene are SGDLS and YYNGEE.

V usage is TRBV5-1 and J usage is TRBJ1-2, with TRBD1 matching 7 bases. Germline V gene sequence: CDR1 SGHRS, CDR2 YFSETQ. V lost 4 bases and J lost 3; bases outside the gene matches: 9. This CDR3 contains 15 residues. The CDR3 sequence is CASSVGDRAYYGYTF. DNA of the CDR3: TGCGCCAGCAGCGTGGGCGACAGGGCTTACTATGGCTACACCTTC. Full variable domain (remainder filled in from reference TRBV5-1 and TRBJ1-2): KAGVTQTPRYLIKTRGQQVTLSCSPISGHRSVSWYQQTPGQGLQFLFEYFSETQRNKGNFPGRFSGRQFSNSRSEMNVSTLELGDSALYLCASSVGDRAYYGYTFGSGTRLTVV.

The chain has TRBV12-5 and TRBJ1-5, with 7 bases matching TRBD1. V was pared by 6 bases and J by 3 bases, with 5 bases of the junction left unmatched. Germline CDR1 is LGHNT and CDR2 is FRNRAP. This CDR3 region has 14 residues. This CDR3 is CASGSGQPNQPQHF. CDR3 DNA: TGTGCTAGTGGGTCGGGACAGCCCAATCAGCCCCAGCATTTT.

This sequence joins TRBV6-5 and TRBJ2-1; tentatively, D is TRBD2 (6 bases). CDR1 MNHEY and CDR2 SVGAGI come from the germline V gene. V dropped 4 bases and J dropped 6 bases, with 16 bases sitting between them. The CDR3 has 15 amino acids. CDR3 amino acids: CASSSGLPLGNEQFF. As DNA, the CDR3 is TGTGCCAGCAGTTCGGGACTCCCATTGGGCAATGAGCAGTTCTTC.

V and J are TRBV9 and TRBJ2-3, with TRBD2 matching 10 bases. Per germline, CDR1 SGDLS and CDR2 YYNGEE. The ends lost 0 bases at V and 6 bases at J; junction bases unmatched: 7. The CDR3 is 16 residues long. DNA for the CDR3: TGTGCCAGCAGCGTAGGTTCGGGACTAGCGACGGATACGCAGTATTTT. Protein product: CASSVGSGLATDTQYF.

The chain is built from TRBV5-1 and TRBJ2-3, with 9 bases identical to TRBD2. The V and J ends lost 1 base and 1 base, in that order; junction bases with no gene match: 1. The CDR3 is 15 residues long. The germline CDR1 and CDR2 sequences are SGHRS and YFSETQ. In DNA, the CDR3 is TGCGCCAGCAGCTTGTCTAGCGGGGGCACAGATACGCAGTATTTT. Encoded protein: CASSLSSGGTDTQYF.

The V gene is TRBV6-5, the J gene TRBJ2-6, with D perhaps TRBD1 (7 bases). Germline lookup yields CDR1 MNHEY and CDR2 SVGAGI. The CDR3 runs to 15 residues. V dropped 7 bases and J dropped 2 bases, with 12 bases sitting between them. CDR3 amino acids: CASKGGGTGANVLTF. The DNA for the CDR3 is TGTGCCAGCAAAGGGGGCGGGACTGGGGCCAACGTCCTGACTTTC.

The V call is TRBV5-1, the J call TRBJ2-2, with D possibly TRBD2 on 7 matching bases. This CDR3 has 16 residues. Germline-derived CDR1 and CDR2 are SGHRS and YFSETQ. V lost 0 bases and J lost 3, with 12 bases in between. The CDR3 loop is CASSLARGGDTGELFF. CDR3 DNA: TGCGCCAGCAGCTTGGCGAGGGGGGGCGACACCGGGGAGCTGTTTTTT.

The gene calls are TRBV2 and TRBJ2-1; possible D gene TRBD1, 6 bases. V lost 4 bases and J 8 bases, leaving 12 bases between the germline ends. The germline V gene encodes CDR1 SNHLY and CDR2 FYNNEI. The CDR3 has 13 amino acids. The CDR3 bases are TGTGCCAGCAGTGCGACAGGTACCGATGAGCAGTTCTTC. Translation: CASSATGTDEQFF.

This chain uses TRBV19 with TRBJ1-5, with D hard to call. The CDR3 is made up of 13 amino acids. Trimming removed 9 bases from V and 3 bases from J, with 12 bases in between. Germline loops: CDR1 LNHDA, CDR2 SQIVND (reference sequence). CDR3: CASHGMPNQPQHF. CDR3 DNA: TGTGCCAGCCACGGTATGCCCAATCAGCCCCAGCATTTT.

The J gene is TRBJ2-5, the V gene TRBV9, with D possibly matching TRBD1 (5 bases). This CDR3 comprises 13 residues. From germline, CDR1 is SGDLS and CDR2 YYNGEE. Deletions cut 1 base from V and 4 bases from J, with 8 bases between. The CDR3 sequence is CASSVQGTETQYF. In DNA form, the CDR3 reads TGTGCCAGCAGCGTACAGGGTACAGAGACCCAGTACTTC.